One and the same sample provided the 21 T cell receptor beta chains below, sequenced in a study of low-dose radiotherapy and immunotherapy resistance in tumors. With TRAV- and TRBV-specific primers, first-strand cDNA was made, covering the alpha and beta chains. TCR amplification ran 15 to 25 PCR cycles using constant-region and V-primer adapter primers. TCRdb recomputed calls from the reads with MiXCR, one row per CDR3 protein. The table lists 8,500 to 10,000 distinct CDR3 sequences, around 40% of them singletons. The receptors derive from a human donor with advanced metastatic prostate, ovarian, gallbladder or colorectal cancer (not recorded which). This table probably holds off-target reads from a library built for another chain.

This clonotype was detected only a few times. The rearrangement links TRBV4-2 to TRBJ2-1, with 9 bases identical to TRBD2. The CDR3 extends over 17 amino acids. Looked up from germline, CDR1 is LGHNA and CDR2 is YNFKEQ. V shed 1 base and J 10 bases; nucleotides not matched to a gene: 14. The CDR3 reads CASSQASGTLYSREQFF. CDR3 sequence (DNA): TGTGCCAGCAGCCAAGCTAGCGGGACTCTTTATAGTAGGGAGCAGTTCTTC.

Only a few counts were recorded for this clonotype. V is TRBV5-1 and J is TRBJ2-2; 8 bases map to TRBD1. This CDR3 spans 13 amino acids. Germline V gene data show CDR1 as SGHRS and CDR2 as YFSETQ. The junction had 6 bases not matched to a gene; V was cut back by 7 bases and J by 7 bases. CDR3 protein: CASDATGGGELFF. The CDR3 DNA reads as TGCGCCAGCGACGCTACAGGGGGCGGGGAGCTGTTTTTT. The whole variable domain, filled in from reference TRBV5-1 and TRBJ2-2, reads KAGVTQTPRYLIKTRGQQVTLSCSPISGHRSVSWYQQTPGQGLQFLFEYFSETQRNKGNFPGRFSGRQFSNSRSEMNVSTLELGDSALYLCASDATGGGELFFGEGSRLTVL.

This clonotype was counted a few times. This chain uses TRBV5-1 with TRBJ2-7, with D unresolved. CDR3 size: 13 residues. Trimming removed 0 bases from V and 3 bases from J, with 7 bases in between. Germline V CDR1 and CDR2: SGHRS, YFSETQ. The CDR3: CASSLEIRYEQYF. The CDR3 bases are TGCGCCAGCAGCTTGGAGATTCGCTACGAGCAGTACTTC.

This clonotype was seen a few times. The genes are TRBV2 and TRBJ2-1, with 7 bases aligning to TRBD1. The CDR3 runs 14 residues. J gave up 6 bases and V 4 bases, and 6 bases lay outside the gene matches. The germline V gene has CDR1 SNHLY and CDR2 FYNNEI. The CDR3 bases are TGTGCCAGCAGTGGCCGGACAGGCCGCAATGAGCAGTTCTTC. It specifies CASSGRTGRNEQFF.

This sequence joins TRBV5-1 and TRBJ2-6; D is perhaps TRBD1 (6 bases). V was cut by 4 bases and J by 0 bases, with 20 bases left in between. The CDR3 is 19 residues long. Germline CDR1 SGHRS, CDR2 YFSETQ. CDR3 loop: CASSLGGAGVGSGANVLTF. The CDR3 nucleotides are TGCGCCAGCAGCCTAGGGGGTGCGGGCGTGGGCTCTGGGGCCAACGTCCTGACTTTC.

A few counts support this clonotype. The chain carries TRBV19 and TRBJ1-5; no clear D. This CDR3 has 13 amino acids. CDR1 is LNHDA, CDR2 SQIVND, per germline (reference sequence). The ends were cut back, 8 bases at V and 1 base at J, with 9 bases in the middle. The CDR3: CASRSWSNQPQHF. The DNA of the CDR3 is TGTGCCAGTCGATCGTGGAGCAATCAGCCCCAGCATTTT.

This clonotype was observed a handful of times. The chain employs TRBV29-1 and TRBJ2-7; 8 bases are a match to TRBD1. The germline gives CDR1 SQVTM, CDR2 ANQGSEA. With 6 bases clipped from V and 1 base from J, the junction kept 5 bases outside the gene matches. There are 13 residues in the CDR3. CDR3 region: CSVVDRGSYEQYF. DNA of the CDR3: TGCAGCGTCGTAGACAGGGGATCCTACGAGCAGTACTTC.

This clonotype was counted only a few times. The J gene is TRBJ2-2, the V gene TRBV18; D remains ambiguous. Trimming pared 8 bases from V and 3 bases from J, leaving 13 bases between. The germline gives CDR1 KGHSH, CDR2 LQKENI. The length of the CDR3 is 14 residues. The chain's CDR3 is CASRVVLDTGELFF. The DNA for the CDR3 is TGTGCCAGCCGGGTGGTACTGGACACCGGGGAGCTGTTTTTT.

This clonotype was picked up a small number of times. The J gene is TRBJ2-3, the V gene TRBV10-3, with 7 bases aligning to TRBD2. The germline gives CDR1 ENHRY, CDR2 SYGVKD. The CDR3 loop spans 15 amino acids. J gave up 5 bases and V 4 bases, and 9 bases lay outside the gene matches. CDR3 in amino acids: CAISGGGSRGDTQYF. CDR3 bases: TGTGCCATCAGTGGGGGGGGTTCTCGAGGAGATACGCAGTATTTT.

This chain links TRBV20-1 with TRBJ2-1; TRBD2 might be the D (6 bases). V dropped 4 bases and J dropped 0 bases, with 16 bases sitting between them. The CDR3 is 16 residues long. Germline V gene data show CDR1 as DFQATT and CDR2 as SNEGSKA (reference sequence). The CDR3 DNA sequence: TGCAGTGCTATAAAGGTGGCGGGGTACTCCTACAATGAGCAGTTCTTC. This encodes CSAIKVAGYSYNEQFF.

CDR3 amino acids: CASSSQERGTYEQYF. The CDR3 DNA reads as TGCGCCAGCAGCTCCCAAGAGCGGGGGACCTACGAGCAGTACTTC. The genes are TRBV4-3 and TRBJ2-7; 8 nucleotides match TRBD2. The germline V gene encodes CDR1 LGHNA and CDR2 YSLEER. The V and J ends lost 5 bases and 2 bases, in that order; junction bases with no gene match: 8. This CDR3 spans 15 amino acids.

The chain recombines TRBV9 with TRBJ2-3; TRBD1 is a possible D gene (6 bases). Germline CDR1 SGDLS, CDR2 YYNGEE. Trimming took 0 bases from V and 2 from J, leaving 13 bases between them. The CDR3 consists of 16 residues. CDR3 in amino acids: CASSVDAGAITDTQYF. In nucleotides, the CDR3 is TGTGCCAGCAGCGTAGATGCAGGGGCCATCACAGATACGCAGTATTTT.

The genes are TRBV29-1 and TRBJ2-7, with D maybe TRBD2 (6 bases). The CDR3 extends over 14 amino acids. Trimming stripped 5 bases from V and 0 bases from J, with 14 bases between. Germline V gene data show CDR1 as SQVTM and CDR2 as ANQGSEA. The CDR3 sequence: CSVRLRDLSYEQYF. CDR3 nucleotides: TGCAGCGTTCGCTTGCGGGATCTCTCCTACGAGCAGTACTTC.

Only a few counts were recorded for this clonotype. The CDR3, as DNA: TGTGCCAGCAGCGCAGACAGGGCCTACGAGCAGTACTTC. Its protein product is CASSADRAYEQYF. This chain uses TRBV7-2 with TRBJ2-7; 7 positions match TRBD1. The CDR3 is made up of 13 amino acids. In germline, CDR1 is SGHTA, CDR2 FQGNSA. The J segment lost 2 bases and the V segment lost 5 bases, leaving 3 bases of the junction unmatched.

This clonotype showed up just a few times. The chain combines TRBV3-1 with TRBJ1-5; TRBD1 agrees at 8 bases. Trimming cost V 0 bases and J 4 bases; bases outside gene matches: 8. The CDR3 consists of 17 residues. Germline CDR1 is LGHDT and CDR2 is YNNKEL (reference sequence). The CDR3 bases are TGTGCCAGCAGCCAAGACTTAGGACAGGGTGGGAATCAGCCCCAGCATTTT. Protein product: CASSQDLGQGGNQPQHF.

The chain has TRBV27 and TRBJ2-3, with TRBD2 identical over 7 bases. This CDR3 is built from 16 residues. Germline V gene sequence: CDR1 MNHEY, CDR2 SMNVEV (reference sequence). V trimming: 3 bases; J trimming: 6 bases; junction bases outside the gene matches: 12. CDR3: CASSLKTSRRLDTQYF. The CDR3 DNA reads TGTGCCAGCAGTTTGAAGACTAGCAGGAGGTTGGATACGCAGTATTTT.

The chain links TRBV6-5 to TRBJ2-3; no clear D. Germline lookup yields CDR1 MNHEY and CDR2 SVGAGI. V was clipped by 2 bases and J by 5 bases, with 2 bases between them. The CDR3 has 11 amino acids. Here the CDR3 reads CASSYLDTQYF. Written as DNA, the CDR3 is TGTGCCAGCAGTTACCTAGATACGCAGTATTTT.

The rearrangement links TRBV14 to TRBJ1-5, with no clear D. CDR3 length: 13 residues. The V gene lost 1 base and the J gene lost 7 bases, with 8 bases spanning the gap. Germline CDR1 is SGHDN and CDR2 is FVKESK. The CDR3 spells CASSQGALQPQHF. In nucleotides, the CDR3 is TGTGCCAGCAGCCAAGGAGCATTGCAGCCCCAGCATTTT.

The genes are TRBV11-2 and TRBJ2-2; 8 bases are a match to TRBD1. Germline V lookup: CDR1 SGHAT, CDR2 FQNNGV. Trimming cost V 2 bases and J 5 bases; bases outside gene matches: 4. The length of the CDR3 is 15 residues. CDR3 DNA: TGTGCCAGCAGCTTAAGCCGACAGGGGACCGGGGAGCTGTTTTTT. This sequence encodes CASSLSRQGTGELFF.

This clonotype was observed a handful of times. J is TRBJ2-1 and V is TRBV2; D uncertain. Germline CDR1 SNHLY, CDR2 FYNNEI. V was trimmed by 4 bases and J by 7 bases, leaving 11 bases between them. The CDR3 runs 13 residues. The CDR3 DNA reads TGTGCCAGCAGTGTGAGCGCGAGGAATGAGCAGTTCTTC. It codes for CASSVSARNEQFF.

The genes are TRBV7-9 and TRBJ1-5; D gene ambiguous. The CDR3 has 16 amino acids. The V end was cut by 5 bases, the J end by 2 bases, with 16 bases between. From germline, CDR1 is SEHNR and CDR2 FQNEAQ (reference sequence). CDR3 bases: TGTGCCAGCAGCCCTCGGGCCGTAATCGGCAATCAGCCCCAGCATTTT. Residues: CASSPRAVIGNQPQHF.